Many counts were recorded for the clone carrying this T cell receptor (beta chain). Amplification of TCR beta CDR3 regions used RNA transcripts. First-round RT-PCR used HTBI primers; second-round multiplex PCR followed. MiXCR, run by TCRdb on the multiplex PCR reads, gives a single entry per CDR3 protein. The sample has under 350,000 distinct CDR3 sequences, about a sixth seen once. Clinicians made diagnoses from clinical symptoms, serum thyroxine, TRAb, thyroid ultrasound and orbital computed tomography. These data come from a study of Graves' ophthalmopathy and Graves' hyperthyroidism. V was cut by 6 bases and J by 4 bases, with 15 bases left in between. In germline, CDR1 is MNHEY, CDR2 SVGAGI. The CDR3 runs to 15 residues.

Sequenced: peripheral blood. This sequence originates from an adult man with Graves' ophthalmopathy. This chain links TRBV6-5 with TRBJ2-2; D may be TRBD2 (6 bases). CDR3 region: CASRAPGVGTGELFF. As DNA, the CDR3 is TGTGCCAGCAGGGCCCCGGGAGTGGGCACCGGGGAGCTGTTTTTT.